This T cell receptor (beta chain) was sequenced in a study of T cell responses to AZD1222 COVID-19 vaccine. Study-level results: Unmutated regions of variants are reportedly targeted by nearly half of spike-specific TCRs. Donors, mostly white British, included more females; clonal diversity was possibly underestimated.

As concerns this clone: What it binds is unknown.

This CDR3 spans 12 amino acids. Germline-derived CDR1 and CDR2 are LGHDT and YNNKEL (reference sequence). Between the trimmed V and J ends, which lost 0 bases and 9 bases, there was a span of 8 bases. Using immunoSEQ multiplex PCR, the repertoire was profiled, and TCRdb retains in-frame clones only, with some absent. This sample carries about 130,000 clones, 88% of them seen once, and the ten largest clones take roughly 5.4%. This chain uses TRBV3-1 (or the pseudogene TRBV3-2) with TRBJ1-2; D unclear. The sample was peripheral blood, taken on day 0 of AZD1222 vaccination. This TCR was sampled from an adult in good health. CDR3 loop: CASSQDRSSYTF. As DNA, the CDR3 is TGTGCCAGCAGCCAAGATCGGTCAAGCTACACCTTC.